Presented here are 3 T cell receptor beta chains from one specimen sequenced in a study of T cells in women clearing cervical HPV infection. Assay: immunoSEQ multiplex PCR; the TCRdb copy retains only in-frame clones and omits some. The repertoire shows 45,000 to 50,000 clones; the top ten hold 35% to 40%. The sequencing sample was made of blood buffy coat. The origin of the receptors is a woman aged 18-69 years with a cervical HPV16 infection that either progressed to CIN3+ or cleared (not recorded which).

Remarks on this clone: The read finishes 3 residues shy of the CDR3 end, and the germline J gene is used to complete it. This chain links TRBV7-2 with TRBJ2-7; a possible D gene is TRBD1 (6 bases). Germline V gene lookup returns CDR1 SGHTA and CDR2 FQGNSA. V lost 4 bases, J lost 6 bases, and 19 bases lay in between. This CDR3 region has 15 residues. CDR3 amino acids: CASSSQTGLAGEQYF. The CDR3 DNA, read in part, is TGTGCCAGCAGCTCCCAAACAGGGCTAGCAGGCGAG.

With respect to this clone: The read falls 3 residues short of the CDR3 end, and the missing part is taken from the germline J gene. This rearrangement joins TRBV6-4 to TRBJ1-6, with D maybe TRBD1 (5 bases). V lost 6 bases and J 9 bases, leaving 18 bases between the germline ends. From germline, CDR1 is MRHNA and CDR2 SNTAGT. This CDR3 is built from 15 residues. The chain's CDR3 is CASREGPGQSSPLHF. The CDR3 DNA, read in part, is TGTGCCAGCAGGGAAGGTCCAGGGCAAAGTTCACCC.

In the case of this clone: The read finishes 3 residues shy of the CDR3 end, and the germline J gene is used to complete it. The gene calls are TRBV7-8 and TRBJ1-1; no reliable D call. This CDR3 contains 13 residues. V shed 2 bases and J shed 1 base, with 5 bases lying between them. The V gene's germline CDR1 is SGHVS and CDR2 FQNEAQ. The CDR3 bases that were read are TGTGCCAGCAGCTTACGGGGGAACACTGAA. It encodes CASSLRGNTE. The entire CDR3 protein reads CASSLRGNTEAFF.